One sample yielded the 30 T cell receptor beta chains listed below, sequenced in a study of blood T cell repertoires in COVID-19. Measured with immunoSEQ multiplex PCR; TCRdb has only the in-frame clones, and not every one. In the table there are 110,000 or so clones, about 85% of which are singletons. The sample consisted of peripheral blood. The receptors shown here come from a man between 60 and 75 years old with acute or convalescent COVID-19.

This CDR3 reads CASSEAGGTFGKLFF. CDR3 nucleotides: TGTGCCAGCAGTGAAGCGGGAGGGACTTTTGGAAAACTGTTTTTT. The V gene is TRBV6-1, the J gene TRBJ1-4, with a tentative D call TRBD1 (5 bases). The CDR3 is made up of 15 amino acids. Germline loops: CDR1 MNHNS, CDR2 SASEGT. V lost 0 bases and J lost 10, with 15 bases in between.

J is TRBJ2-7 and V is TRBV18; D possibly corresponds to TRBD1 (5 bases). This CDR3 spans 14 amino acids. The V and J ends lost 2 bases and 3 bases respectively, with 11 bases between them. CDR1 is KGHSH, CDR2 LQKENI, per germline. The CDR3 here is CASSPLGQNYEQYF. DNA of the CDR3: TGTGCCAGCTCACCATTGGGGCAGAACTACGAGCAGTACTTC.

The chain is built from TRBV2 and TRBJ2-7; D remains unclear. Germline V lookup: CDR1 SNHLY, CDR2 FYNNEI. Trimming removed 5 bases at V and 0 bases at J, with 11 bases between. This CDR3 has 14 amino acids. The CDR3 nucleotides are TGTGCCAGCAGTCTCGACTTGAGCTCCTACGAGCAGTACTTC. The encoded protein is CASSLDLSSYEQYF.

This clone was detected a few times. The chain links TRBV7-2 to TRBJ2-2; tentatively, D is TRBD1 (5 bases). V lost 1 base and J lost 6, with 15 bases in between. The CDR3 is made up of 16 amino acids. CDR1 and CDR2 (germline): SGHTA, FQGNSA. The CDR3 protein is CASSLDAPGLAGELFF. CDR3 nucleotides: TGTGCCAGCAGCTTAGACGCCCCAGGGTTGGCCGGGGAGCTGTTTTTT.

This sequence joins TRBV4-3 and TRBJ2-3; TRBD2 agrees at 11 bases. This CDR3 comprises 18 residues. V dropped 0 bases and J dropped 6; count of bases not matched to a gene: 11. Germline CDR1 is LGHNA and CDR2 is YSLEER. Here the CDR3 DNA reads TGCGCCAGCAGCCAAGAACCCCCGGGACTAGCGGCTGTTGATACGCAGTATTTT. The encoded protein is CASSQEPPGLAAVDTQYF.

V usage is TRBV28 and J usage is TRBJ2-3, with unresolved D. The CDR3 has 13 residues. The V gene lost 1 base and the J gene lost 1 base, with 3 bases spanning the gap. Germline CDR1 and CDR2: MDHEN and SYDVKM. This CDR3 reads CASSLSGTDTQYF. In DNA, the CDR3 is TGTGCCAGCAGTTTATCCGGCACAGATACGCAGTATTTT. Using reference TRBV28 and TRBJ2-3 for the parts outside the CDR3, the full variable domain is DVKVTQSSRYLVKRTGEKVFLECVQDMDHENMFWYRQDPGLGLRLIYFSYDVKMKEKGDIPEGYSVSREKKERFSLILESASTNQTSMYLCASSLSGTDTQYFGPGTRLTVL.

CDR3 nucleotide sequence: TGTGCCAGCAGTGCCTATAGCGGGAGGAACACCGGGGAGCTGTTTTTT. Its translation is CASSAYSGRNTGELFF. This chain joins TRBV6-1 and TRBJ2-2; TRBD2 aligns across 9 bases. After removal of 4 bases from V and 1 base from J, the junction contained 4 bases not matched to a gene. CDR1 and CDR2 (germline): MNHNS, SASEGT. This CDR3 region has 16 residues.

This chain links TRBV21-1 with TRBJ1-3; TRBD1 is taken as the D call from the table, unchecked against the DNA. TRBV21-1 is flagged as a pseudogene. CDR3 size: 18 residues. This CDR3 is CASSKRLSARVSGNTIYF. The CDR3 DNA is TGTGCCAGCAGCAAAAGACTCTCCGCCAGGGTCTCTGGAAACACCATATATTTT.

The chain links TRBV2 to TRBJ2-1; TRBD2 aligns across 8 bases. Germline values: CDR1 SNHLY, CDR2 FYNNEI. This CDR3 has 15 amino acids. V lost 6 bases to trimming and J lost 0 bases; unmatched junction nucleotides: 4. DNA for the CDR3: TGTGCCAGCAGCCTACTAGCGGACTCCTACAATGAGCAGTTCTTC. It specifies CASSLLADSYNEQFF.

The gene calls are TRBV6-5 and TRBJ2-2, with D possibly matching TRBD1 (5 bases). The CDR3 runs 15 residues. V was trimmed by 6 bases and J by 3 bases, leaving 14 bases between them. CDR1 and CDR2 from the germline V gene are MNHEY and SVGAGI. The CDR3 DNA is TGTGCCAGCAGAGCAGGGTCGGTGGACACCGGGGAGCTGTTTTTT. This gives the protein CASRAGSVDTGELFF.

This sequence joins TRBV19 and TRBJ1-5; weak D call: TRBD1 (6 bases). Germline lookup yields CDR1 LNHDA and CDR2 SQIVND (reference sequence). V was trimmed by 5 bases and J by 2 bases, leaving 19 bases between them. The CDR3 has 17 amino acids. In nucleotides, the CDR3 is TGTGCCAGTAGTGCCGGAGTGGACAGACGAGGCAATCAGCCCCAGCATTTT. Its protein product is CASSAGVDRRGNQPQHF.

The chain employs TRBV21-1 and TRBJ2-7; TRBD2, the table's D call, was not compared with the DNA. TRBV21-1 has pseudogene status. There are 12 residues in the CDR3. The CDR3 is CASSKIADEQYF. The CDR3 nucleotides are TGTGCCAGCAGCAAAATAGCTGACGAGCAGTACTTC.

V usage is TRBV12-5 and J usage is TRBJ2-5; no reliable D call. The CDR3 has 14 residues. V dropped 5 bases and J dropped 0 bases, with 10 bases sitting between them. CDR1 and CDR2 (germline): LGHNT, FRNRAP. The CDR3 DNA sequence: TGTGCTAGTGGTCGCTTTCCTAACCAAGAGACCCAGTACTTC. Its translation: CASGRFPNQETQYF.

The V and J genes are TRBV19 and TRBJ1-2; D gene ambiguous. V lost 7 bases to trimming and J lost 4 bases, with 19 bases between them. The germline V gene encodes CDR1 LNHDA and CDR2 SQIVND (reference sequence). The CDR3 is 15 residues long. CDR3 amino acids: CASTTYLREPYGYTF. CDR3 DNA: TGTGCCAGTACCACATACCTCCGGGAGCCCTATGGCTACACCTTC.

The chain combines TRBV25-1 with TRBJ2-2; TRBD1 matches 11 bases. CDR3 length: 16 residues. CDR1 MGHDK and CDR2 SYGVNS come from the germline V gene. J gave up 6 bases and V 2 bases, and 5 bases lay outside the gene matches. CDR3 bases: TGTGCCAGCAGTGAACGGGACAGGGGGTGGGCCGGGGAGCTGTTTTTT. The encoded protein is CASSERDRGWAGELFF. The variable domain in full, with the rest retrieved from reference TRBV25-1 and TRBJ2-2, is EADIYQTPRYLVIGTGKKITLECSQTMGHDKMYWYQQDPGMELHLIHYSYGVNSTEKGDLSSESTVSRIRTEHFPLTLESARPSHTSQYLCASSERDRGWAGELFFGEGSRLTVL.

The genes are TRBV2 and TRBJ2-3; weak D call: TRBD2 (6 bases). CDR1 is SNHLY, CDR2 FYNNEI, per germline. The germline V and J ends were trimmed by 6 bases and 2 bases, with 18 bases remaining between them. The CDR3 spans 16 residues. CDR3 DNA: TGTGCCAGCAGCCCGGGACTCCTTATCTCCACAGATACGCAGTATTTT. It is translated as CASSPGLLISTDTQYF.

V and J are TRBV5-1 and TRBJ1-5; 9 bases match TRBD1. The CDR3 extends over 16 amino acids. The junction had 2 bases not matched to a gene; V was cut back by 0 bases and J by 1 base. Germline values: CDR1 SGHRS, CDR2 YFSETQ. The CDR3 protein is CASSLGQGESNQPQHF. CDR3 nucleotide sequence: TGCGCCAGCAGCTTGGGACAGGGGGAGAGCAATCAGCCCCAGCATTTT. The full variable domain, with the rest looked up from reference TRBV5-1 and TRBJ1-5, is KAGVTQTPRYLIKTRGQQVTLSCSPISGHRSVSWYQQTPGQGLQFLFEYFSETQRNKGNFPGRFSGRQFSNSRSEMNVSTLELGDSALYLCASSLGQGESNQPQHFGDGTRLSIL.

V gene TRBV6-6 combines with J gene TRBJ2-7; TRBD1 matches 8 bases. The length of the CDR3 is 16 residues. V dropped 2 bases and J dropped 2; count of bases not matched to a gene: 8. Germline V gene lookup returns CDR1 MNHNY and CDR2 SVGAGI (reference sequence). CDR3 DNA sequence: TGTGCCAGCAGTTACCCCGGGACAGGTATAACCTACGAGCAGTACTTC. Residues: CASSYPGTGITYEQYF.

This chain connects TRBV6-6 to TRBJ2-3; D unclear. Germline V gene lookup returns CDR1 MNHNY and CDR2 SVGAGI (reference sequence). The CDR3 spans 12 residues. V was trimmed by 8 bases and J by 1 base, leaving 7 bases between them. DNA for the CDR3: TGTGCCAGCGATGGAGGCACAGATACGCAGTATTTT. It specifies CASDGGTDTQYF.

The sample holds a few counts of this clone. V and J are TRBV24-1 and TRBJ2-1; TRBD2 aligns across 10 bases. V lost 4 bases, J lost 7 bases, and 18 bases stayed unmatched. This CDR3 contains 19 residues. Germline CDR1 is KGHDR and CDR2 is SFDVKD. The CDR3 bases are TGTGCCACCAGTGACCCTACACGACCGCTAGCGGGAGTGGGTAATGAGCAGTTCTTC. Protein: CATSDPTRPLAGVGNEQFF.

The rearrangement uses TRBV6-2 or TRBV6-3 and TRBJ2-2; the D gene is possibly TRBD2 (5 bases). The CDR3 spans 15 residues. Germline loops: CDR1 MNHEY, CDR2 SVGEGT. Trimming cost V 5 bases and J 1 base, with 11 bases left between them. This CDR3 is CASSPRVGNTGELFF. Here the CDR3 DNA reads TGTGCCAGCAGTCCGAGGGTTGGGAACACCGGGGAGCTGTTTTTT.

The chain carries TRBV7-2 and TRBJ2-7; 10 nucleotides line up with TRBD2. The CDR3 extends over 16 amino acids. The junction had 3 bases not matched to a gene; V was cut back by 1 base and J by 0 bases. The germline CDR1 and CDR2 sequences are SGHTA and FQGNSA. The CDR3 DNA reads as TGTGCCAGCAGCTTAGTAGCGGGAGGCCTCTCCTACGAGCAGTACTTC. Translation gives CASSLVAGGLSYEQYF.

V usage is TRBV18 and J usage is TRBJ2-1, with a weak D call TRBD2 (7 bases). Trimming stripped 2 bases from V and 2 bases from J, with 10 bases between. Germline values: CDR1 KGHSH, CDR2 LQKENI. The CDR3 has 15 amino acids. DNA of the CDR3: TGTGCCAGCTCACCAGGGGGGGCCGCCTACAATGAGCAGTTCTTC. Translating it yields CASSPGGAAYNEQFF.

V is TRBV27 and J is TRBJ2-7, with 15 bases fitting TRBD2. The germline V gene has CDR1 MNHEY and CDR2 SMNVEV (reference sequence). V shed 5 bases, J shed 5 bases, and the junction held 7 bases outside the gene matches. This CDR3 comprises 16 residues. In DNA form, the CDR3 reads TGTGCCAGCAGTCTCTTGGGACTAGCGGGAGGAGACGAGCAGTACTTC. The encoded protein is CASSLLGLAGGDEQYF.

The rearrangement joins TRBV5-1 to TRBJ2-4; TRBD2 is a possible D gene (6 bases). The V end was cut by 1 base, the J end by 1 base, with 18 bases between. CDR1 and CDR2 from the germline V gene are SGHRS and YFSETQ. CDR3 length: 18 residues. The CDR3 reads CASSLSQGGFPAKNIQYF. The CDR3 nucleotides are TGCGCCAGCAGCTTGTCCCAGGGAGGATTCCCTGCCAAAAACATTCAGTACTTC.

The chain carries TRBV28 and TRBJ1-6; D might be TRBD1 (5 bases). Trimming shortened V by 6 bases and J by 9 bases, and 15 bases separated the two germline ends. Per the germline V gene, CDR1 is MDHEN and CDR2 is SYDVKM. The CDR3 length is 14 residues. Written as DNA, the CDR3 is TGTGCCAGCAGCTCGGTCCAGGGCTCTTCACCCCTCCACTTT. This translates into CASSSVQGSSPLHF.

The table lists this clone with a count of one. The rearrangement links TRBV30 to TRBJ2-3, with a tentative D call TRBD2 (6 bases). Germline CDR1 GTSNPN, CDR2 SVGIG (reference sequence). The CDR3 sequence is 15 residues long. V dropped 0 bases and J dropped 0 bases, with 10 bases sitting between them. The DNA for the CDR3 is TGTGCCTGGAGTGTACAGGCGGGAAGCACAGATACGCAGTATTTT. It is translated as CAWSVQAGSTDTQYF.

The chain carries TRBV5-1 and TRBJ1-1, with D possibly being TRBD1 (5 bases). V was cut by 0 bases and J by 3 bases, with 9 bases left in between. CDR1 SGHRS and CDR2 YFSETQ come from the germline V gene. The CDR3 covers 14 residues. CDR3 nucleotides: TGCGCCAGCAGCTTGGAACAGGCATACACTGAAGCTTTCTTT. As protein: CASSLEQAYTEAFF.

The chain employs TRBV7-9 and TRBJ2-7, with 9 bases aligning to TRBD2. The germline V gene has CDR1 SEHNR and CDR2 FQNEAQ (reference sequence). The J segment lost 2 bases and the V segment lost 10 bases, leaving 6 bases of the junction unmatched. The CDR3 consists of 13 residues. DNA for the CDR3: TGTGCCACCGCGGCGGGAGGGCCCTACGAGCAGTACTTC. As protein: CATAAGGPYEQYF.

The V and J genes are TRBV7-9 and TRBJ2-2; D might be TRBD1 (5 bases). This CDR3 comprises 13 residues. V dropped 6 bases and J dropped 7 bases, with 12 bases sitting between them. Germline values: CDR1 SEHNR, CDR2 FQNEAQ (reference sequence). This CDR3 is CASSLRQFGELFF. CDR3 sequence (DNA): TGTGCCAGCAGTCTTAGACAGTTCGGGGAGCTGTTTTTT.